The 32 T cell receptor beta chains reported below all come from one sample, sequenced in a study of identical twins. In TCRdb, the 5' RACE reads were re-called with MiXCR into one record per CDR3 protein. Of more than 250,000 distinct CDR3 sequences detected, about 8% appear once; the ten largest clones hold less than 2.5%. This sample also belongs to another study, concerning yellow fever vaccine responses in identical twins.

The material sequenced was memory (CD45RO+) T cells sorted from blood. The origin of the receptors is a woman between 18 and 29 years old in good health.

The gene calls are TRBV5-5 and TRBJ1-2; the D is unclear. With 5 bases removed from V and 4 bases from J, the gap between germline ends came to 9 bases. The CDR3 covers 12 residues. Germline V gives CDR1 SGHKS, CDR2 YYEKEE (reference sequence). CDR3 coding DNA: TGTGCCAGCAGTTTCTCGGGCTATGGCTACACCTTC. Its protein is CASSFSGYGYTF.

This clonotype was counted at least ten times. The chain carries TRBV5-6 and TRBJ1-1; D gene uncertain. Trimming pared 4 bases from V and 1 base from J, leaving 11 bases between. Germline V gives CDR1 SGHDT, CDR2 YYEEEE. The CDR3 runs 14 residues. The chain's CDR3 is CASSVPTGNTEAFF. CDR3 in DNA: TGTGCCAGCAGCGTTCCGACCGGGAACACTGAAGCTTTCTTT.

This clonotype appeared a few times. The rearrangement joins TRBV6-2 or TRBV6-3 to TRBJ2-6; D gene uncertain. This CDR3 region has 15 residues. Trimming stripped 3 bases from V and 3 bases from J, with 9 bases between. Germline CDR1 and CDR2: MNHEY and SVGEGT. The CDR3: CASSYGPFGANVLTF. CDR3 nucleotide sequence: TGTGCCAGCAGTTATGGACCCTTTGGGGCCAACGTCCTGACTTTC.

This chain joins TRBV25-1 and TRBJ2-1, with a possible D match to TRBD2 (6 bases). Trimming removed 4 bases from V and 7 bases from J, with 17 bases in between. CDR1 is MGHDK, CDR2 SYGVNS, per germline. The CDR3 loop spans 15 amino acids. DNA for the CDR3: TGTGCCAGCAGTGCCCTACTAGCTGTGGGGAATGAGCAGTTCTTC. Amino acids: CASSALLAVGNEQFF.

This clonotype was counted only a few times. The rearrangement links TRBV2 to TRBJ2-7; D is ambiguous. Germline V gene data show CDR1 as SNHLY and CDR2 as FYNNEI. This CDR3 is built from 12 residues. Between the trimmed V and J ends, which lost 4 bases and 7 bases, there was a span of 11 bases. The CDR3 nucleotides are TGTGCCAGCAGTGTGACCCGGTTGGAGCAGTACGTC. This encodes CASSVTRLEQYV.

This clonotype was seen at least ten times. The chain combines TRBV3-1 with TRBJ2-1; D is unclear. Trimming took off 6 bases at V and 10 bases at J, with 16 bases between the two ends. The germline V gene encodes CDR1 LGHDT and CDR2 YNNKEL (reference sequence). The CDR3 has 13 amino acids. The CDR3 DNA sequence: TGTGCCAGCAGTCCAACCTTAATCGGCGAGCAGTTCTTC. It translates to CASSPTLIGEQFF.

This chain joins TRBV12-3 or TRBV12-4 and TRBJ2-5; 16 nucleotides line up with TRBD2. Trimming cost V 11 bases and J 2 bases; bases outside gene matches: 11. The CDR3 sequence is 17 residues long. The DNA for the CDR3 is TGTGCCTCGAAGAAGGGACTAGCGGGGGGGCCGCAAGAGACCCAGTACTTC. This sequence encodes CASKKGLAGGPQETQYF.

The chain links TRBV24-1 to TRBJ2-1, with 9 bases aligning to TRBD2. Germline CDR1 reads KGHDR; CDR2 reads SFDVKD. Germline trimming cut 1 base from V and 4 bases from J; bases unmatched to any gene: 4. The CDR3 covers 16 residues. The CDR3 coding sequence is TGTGCCACCAGTGATTTTATAGCGGGAGAGTACAATGAGCAGTTCTTC. Protein product: CATSDFIAGEYNEQFF.

This clonotype was counted many times. V and J are TRBV12-3 or TRBV12-4 and TRBJ2-7; 8 bases align to TRBD1. J lost 0 bases, V lost 8 bases, and 6 bases had no gene match. The CDR3 covers 14 residues. The DNA of the CDR3 is TGTGCCAGCTCGTCAGGGGGCCTCTCCTACGAGCAGTACTTC. This gives the protein CASSSGGLSYEQYF.

This clonotype was observed a single time. The rearrangement links TRBV3-1 to TRBJ1-2, with a weak D call TRBD1 (6 bases). Germline V lookup: CDR1 LGHDT, CDR2 YNNKEL (reference sequence). V lost 4 bases to trimming and J lost 2 bases, with 11 bases between them. The CDR3 is 14 amino acids. CDR3 sequence reads: CASSPHTGNYGYTF. CDR3 DNA sequence: TGTGCCAGCAGCCCCCACACAGGGAACTATGGCTACACCTTC.

This clonotype was seen at least ten times. The chain links TRBV5-1 to TRBJ2-6; D possibly corresponds to TRBD1 (6 bases). The CDR3 is 16 residues long. In germline, CDR1 is SGHRS, CDR2 YFSETQ. Trimming stripped 2 bases from V and 4 bases from J, with 13 bases between. The CDR3 sequence is CASSLLPGDGANVLTF. In DNA form, the CDR3 reads TGCGCCAGCAGCTTACTTCCAGGGGACGGGGCCAACGTCCTGACTTTC.

This clonotype was seen more than once but under ten times. The rearrangement links TRBV20-1 to TRBJ2-3, with unresolved D. The CDR3 sequence is 10 residues long. Per germline, CDR1 DFQATT and CDR2 SNEGSKA (reference sequence). The V end lost 3 bases, the J end lost 9 bases, and 7 bases lay between the germline ends. CDR3 sequence reads: CSASSLTQYF. CDR3 nucleotide sequence: TGCAGTGCTAGTAGCCTGACGCAGTATTTT.

This clonotype was counted ten times or more. The chain combines TRBV6-1 with TRBJ1-1; no firm D call. Germline V gene lookup returns CDR1 MNHNS and CDR2 SASEGT. The CDR3 is made up of 15 amino acids. The V gene lost 7 bases and the J gene lost 1 base, with 16 bases spanning the gap. The CDR3 loop is CASTRREAPNTEAFF. The DNA of the CDR3 is TGTGCCAGCACGAGGAGGGAAGCTCCGAACACTGAAGCTTTCTTT.

This clonotype has a handful of counts. The chain recombines TRBV10-2 with TRBJ2-6; D gene ambiguous. Deletions cut 4 bases from V and 8 bases from J, with 9 bases between. The CDR3 covers 13 residues. Looked up from germline, CDR1 is WSHSY and CDR2 is SAAADI. This CDR3 is CASSVSETNVLTF. In nucleotides, the CDR3 is TGCGCCAGCAGTGTTTCGGAGACCAACGTCCTGACTTTC.

This chain's CDR3 is CASSLWRSPYEQYV. CDR3 nucleotides: TGTGCCAGCAGCTTGTGGCGCTCTCCCTACGAGCAGTACGTC. This chain links TRBV5-8 with TRBJ2-7; D gene ambiguous. The V end was cut by 1 base, the J end by 2 bases, with 10 bases between. The CDR3 runs 14 residues. Germline lookup yields CDR1 SGHTS and CDR2 YDEGEE.

J is TRBJ2-1 and V is TRBV14, with no clear D. Trimming took 6 bases from V and 6 from J, leaving 6 bases between them. Germline-derived CDR1 and CDR2 are SGHDN and FVKESK. The CDR3 consists of 11 residues. The CDR3 DNA reads as TGTGCCAGCAGATCCGGCAATGAGCAGTTCTTC. This translates into CASRSGNEQFF.

The chain has TRBV6-1 and TRBJ1-2; tentative D call: TRBD1 (5 bases). This CDR3 contains 13 residues. Germline V CDR1 and CDR2: MNHNS, SASEGT. V lost 3 bases to trimming and J lost 4 bases, with 9 bases between them. The CDR3 reads CASSDSGGYGYTF. CDR3 nucleotides: TGTGCCAGCAGTGATTCTGGGGGCTATGGCTACACCTTC.

This clonotype came up a few times. The V gene is TRBV25-1, the J gene TRBJ2-7, with 7 bases aligning to TRBD1. The V and J ends lost 5 bases and 4 bases, in that order; junction bases with no gene match: 8. Germline values: CDR1 MGHDK, CDR2 SYGVNS. The CDR3 consists of 14 residues. CDR3 bases: TGTGCCAGCAGTCCCCGGGACAGCCGTTACGAGCAGTACGTC. This gives the protein CASSPRDSRYEQYV.

This chain uses TRBV5-6 with TRBJ2-2; D not resolved. Germline CDR1 reads SGHDT; CDR2 reads YYEEEE. The CDR3 has 15 amino acids. The germline V and J ends were trimmed by 0 bases and 1 base, with 7 bases remaining between them. CDR3 coding DNA: TGTGCCAGCAGCTTGGTTGAATTGAACACCGGGGAGCTGTTTTTT. Its translation: CASSLVELNTGELFF.

The sample holds many counts of this clonotype. J is TRBJ2-7 and V is TRBV12-3 or TRBV12-4; 10 bases match TRBD2. The trim removed 6 bases at V and 3 bases at J, leaving 8 bases unmatched. This CDR3 comprises 15 residues. CDR3 nucleotide sequence: TGTGCCAGCAGGTCCGCTAGCGGGAGTTACTACGAGCAGTACTTC. Amino acids: CASRSASGSYYEQYF.

This clonotype was seen repeatedly, ten times or more. In DNA form, the CDR3 reads TGCGCCAGCACCCTGGGGCTAGTAAACAATGAGCAGTTCTTC. Encoded protein: CASTLGLVNNEQFF. This chain links TRBV5-1 with TRBJ2-1; D possibly corresponds to TRBD1 (5 bases). CDR1 is SGHRS, CDR2 YFSETQ, per germline. CDR3 length equals 14 residues. The V gene lost 6 bases and the J gene lost 5 bases, with 15 bases spanning the gap.

This clonotype was observed a few times. The rearrangement uses TRBV5-1 and TRBJ2-3, with 9 bases lining up with TRBD2. There are 18 residues in the CDR3. V gave up 0 bases and J gave up 7 bases; unmatched junction bases: 15. The germline gives CDR1 SGHRS, CDR2 YFSETQ. CDR3 nucleotides: TGCGCCAGCAGCTTGGGAACTGGGGTAGCGGGAGAAGGGAATACGCAGTATTTT. Translating it yields CASSLGTGVAGEGNTQYF.

This clonotype showed up just a few times. The chain employs TRBV7-8 and TRBJ2-1; 8 positions match TRBD1. After removal of 5 bases from V and 6 bases from J, the junction contained 12 bases not matched to a gene. Germline V gene data show CDR1 as SGHVS and CDR2 as FQNEAQ. The CDR3 totals 16 residues. In DNA, the CDR3 is TGTGCCAGCAGCATATCAGACAGGGGTATCCTCAATGAGCAGTTCTTC. It translates to CASSISDRGILNEQFF.

The chain recombines TRBV4-2 with TRBJ2-1; TRBD2 matches at 10 bases. Trimming at V came to 3 bases and at J to 7 bases, leaving 6 bases not matched to a gene. Germline CDR1 and CDR2: LGHNA and YNFKEQ. This CDR3 has 15 amino acids. This CDR3 reads CASSHPSAGGNEQFF. The CDR3, as DNA: TGTGCCAGCAGCCATCCGTCAGCGGGAGGGAATGAGCAGTTCTTC.

This clonotype was counted between two and nine times. The chain carries TRBV7-2 and TRBJ2-7; 7 bases fit TRBD1. With V trimmed by 2 bases and J by 3 bases, 7 bases remained unmatched. CDR3 length: 15 amino acids. Germline values: CDR1 SGHTA, CDR2 FQGNSA. The CDR3: CASSLKDRPGYEQYF. CDR3 in DNA: TGTGCCAGCAGCTTAAAGGACAGGCCAGGCTACGAGCAGTACTTC.

This clonotype was recorded many times. The V call is TRBV5-1, the J call TRBJ1-2; possibly TRBD1 for D (6 bases). V was pared by 4 bases and J by 6 bases, with 13 bases between. The CDR3 spans 13 residues. Per the germline V gene, CDR1 is SGHRS and CDR2 is YFSETQ. CDR3 bases: TGCGCCAGCAGCAGGACAGAAGGGGATGGCTACACCTTC. Translating it yields CASSRTEGDGYTF.

This clonotype has ten or more counts. The V gene is TRBV9, the J gene TRBJ2-5, with 7 bases that match TRBD2. Germline V lookup: CDR1 SGDLS, CDR2 YYNGEE. The CDR3 loop spans 15 amino acids. Trimming took 0 bases from V and 4 from J; bases not matched to a gene: 6. As DNA, the CDR3 is TGTGCCAGCAGCGTAGAGGAGGGGAGGGGAGAGACCCAGTACTTC. This sequence encodes CASSVEEGRGETQYF. The full variable domain, in which reference TRBV9 and TRBJ2-5 provide the parts outside the CDR3, is DSGVTQTPKHLITATGQRVTLRCSPRSGDLSVYWYQQSLDQGLQFLIQYYNGEERAKGNILERFSAQQFPDLHSELNLSSLELGDSALYFCASSVEEGRGETQYFGPGTRLLVL.

The chain has TRBV10-3 and TRBJ2-5; no clear D gene. Germline-derived CDR1 and CDR2 are ENHRY and SYGVKD. Trimming pared 0 bases from V and 1 base from J, leaving 9 bases between. This CDR3 comprises 15 residues. CDR3 bases: TGTGCCATCAGTGAGTCCAGAGGTAGCCAAGAGACCCAGTACTTC. It is translated as CAISESRGSQETQYF.

This clonotype was seen only a few times. The chain employs TRBV12-3 or TRBV12-4 and TRBJ1-3; D not resolved. This CDR3 spans 12 amino acids. Deletions cut 3 bases from V and 4 bases from J, with 4 bases between. The CDR3 nucleotides read TGTGCCAGCAGTTTCGGAGGAAACACCATATATTTT. Residues: CASSFGGNTIYF.

This clonotype was detected ten times or more. This may come from a read error, since a much larger clone is one base off. The chain links TRBV7-9 to TRBJ2-1, with unresolved D. The V gene lost 8 bases and the J gene lost 3 bases, with 5 bases spanning the gap. The CDR3 has 11 amino acids. The V gene's germline CDR1 is SEHNR and CDR2 FQNEAQ (reference sequence). This CDR3 reads CASGFYNEQFF. In DNA form, the CDR3 reads TGTGCCAGCGGTTTCTACAATGAGCAGTTCTTC.

Ten or more counts support this clonotype. The chain links TRBV7-2 to TRBJ1-3; D remains unclear. CDR1 and CDR2 from the germline V gene are SGHTA and FQGNSA. CDR3 size: 13 residues. Trimming removed 5 bases at V and 7 bases at J, with 12 bases between. This CDR3 is CASSVKQGNTIYF. CDR3 bases: TGTGCCAGCAGCGTCAAACAAGGGAACACCATATATTTT.

The chain links TRBV6-1 to TRBJ2-1, with D hard to call. Per germline, CDR1 MNHNS and CDR2 SASEGT. V lost 5 bases, J lost 5 bases, and 10 bases lay in between. The CDR3 length is 13 residues. CDR3 DNA: TGTGCCAGCAGTCCTCCCTCTAACAATGAGCAGTTCTTC. It specifies CASSPPSNNEQFF.